This TCR beta chain was retrieved from a study of cytomegalovirus exposure and HLA in healthy donors. Primers for the PCR totalled 60 Vbeta and 13 Jbeta. The data were produced by immunoSEQ multiplex PCR, yet TCRdb's version contains in-frame clones alone and is incomplete. The repertoire includes 90,000 to 150,000 clones, about 70% of them detected once, and over 3.5% sits in the top ten. CDR3 length: 16 residues. V lost 2 bases, J lost 4 bases, and 10 bases stayed unmatched. Germline CDR1 reads SGDLS; CDR2 reads YYNGEE. The genes are TRBV9 and TRBJ2-5; 8 nucleotides line up with TRBD1. The source material was PBMCs. This clonotype originated in a woman aged 40 to 50 in good health and CMV-seronegative. This CDR3 is CASSVTGTGKGETQYF. CDR3 nucleotide sequence: TGTGCCAGCAGCGTTACCGGGACAGGTAAAGGAGAGACCCAGTACTTC.